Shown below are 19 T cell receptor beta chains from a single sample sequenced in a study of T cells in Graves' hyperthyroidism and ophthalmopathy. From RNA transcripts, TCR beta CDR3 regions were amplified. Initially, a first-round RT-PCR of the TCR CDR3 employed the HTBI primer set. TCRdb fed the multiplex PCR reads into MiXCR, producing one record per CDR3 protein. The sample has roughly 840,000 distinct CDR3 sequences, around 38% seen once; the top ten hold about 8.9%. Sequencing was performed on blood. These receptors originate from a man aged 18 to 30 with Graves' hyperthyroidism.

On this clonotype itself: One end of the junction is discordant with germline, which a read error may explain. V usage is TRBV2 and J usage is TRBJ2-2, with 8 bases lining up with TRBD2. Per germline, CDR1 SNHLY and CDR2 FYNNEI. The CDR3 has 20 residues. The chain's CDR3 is CATSDRPGEAGASGTGELFF. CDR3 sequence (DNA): TGTGCCACCAGTGATCGCCCCGGTGAAGCGGGAGCTTCAGGAACCGGGGAGCTGTTTTTT.

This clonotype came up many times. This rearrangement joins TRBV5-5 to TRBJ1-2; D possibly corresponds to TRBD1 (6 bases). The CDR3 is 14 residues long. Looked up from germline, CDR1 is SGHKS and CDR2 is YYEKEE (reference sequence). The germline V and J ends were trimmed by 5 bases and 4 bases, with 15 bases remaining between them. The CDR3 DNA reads TGTGCCAGCAGACCGAAGGACAGACTCTATGGCTACACCTTC. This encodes CASRPKDRLYGYTF.

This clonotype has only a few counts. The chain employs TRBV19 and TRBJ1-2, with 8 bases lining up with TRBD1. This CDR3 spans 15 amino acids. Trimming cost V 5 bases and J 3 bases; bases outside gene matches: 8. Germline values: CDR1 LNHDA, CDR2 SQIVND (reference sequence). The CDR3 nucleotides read TGTGCCAGTAGTCCGGGCGGACAGGGTGACTATGGCTACACCTTC. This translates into CASSPGGQGDYGYTF.

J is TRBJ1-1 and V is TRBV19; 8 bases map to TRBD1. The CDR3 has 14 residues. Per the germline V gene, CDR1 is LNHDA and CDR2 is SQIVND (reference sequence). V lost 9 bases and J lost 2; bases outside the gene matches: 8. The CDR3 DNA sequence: TGTGCCAGCAGGGCAGGGGGCTCTAACACTGAAGCTTTCTTT. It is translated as CASRAGGSNTEAFF.

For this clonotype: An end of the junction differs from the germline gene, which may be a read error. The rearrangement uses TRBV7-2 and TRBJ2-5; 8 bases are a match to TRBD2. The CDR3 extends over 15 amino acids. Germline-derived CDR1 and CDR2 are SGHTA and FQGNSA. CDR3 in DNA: TGTGCCAACAGCTTTTCAGTAGCGGGACAAGAGACCCAGTACTTC. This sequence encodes CANSFSVAGQETQYF.

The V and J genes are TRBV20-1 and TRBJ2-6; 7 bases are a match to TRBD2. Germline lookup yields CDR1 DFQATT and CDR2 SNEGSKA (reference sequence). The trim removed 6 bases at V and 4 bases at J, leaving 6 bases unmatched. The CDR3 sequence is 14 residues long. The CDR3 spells CSADTSEGANVLTF. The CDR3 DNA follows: TGCAGTGCCGACACTAGCGAGGGGGCCAACGTCCTGACTTTC.

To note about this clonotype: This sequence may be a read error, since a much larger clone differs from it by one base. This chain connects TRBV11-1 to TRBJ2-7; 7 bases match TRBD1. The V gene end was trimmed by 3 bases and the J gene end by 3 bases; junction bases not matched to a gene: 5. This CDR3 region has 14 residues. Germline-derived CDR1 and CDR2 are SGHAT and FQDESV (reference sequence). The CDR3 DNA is TGTGCCAGCAGCTTCCGGGACAGCTACTACGAGCAGTACTTC. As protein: CASSFRDSYYEQYF.

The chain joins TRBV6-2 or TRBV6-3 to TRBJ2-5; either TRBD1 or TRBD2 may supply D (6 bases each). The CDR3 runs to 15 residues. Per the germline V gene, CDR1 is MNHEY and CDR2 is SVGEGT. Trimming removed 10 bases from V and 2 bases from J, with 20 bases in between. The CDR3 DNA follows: TGTGCCACCCAGGAGGGGGGCGCGTGGCAAGAGACCCAGTACTTC. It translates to CATQEGGAWQETQYF.

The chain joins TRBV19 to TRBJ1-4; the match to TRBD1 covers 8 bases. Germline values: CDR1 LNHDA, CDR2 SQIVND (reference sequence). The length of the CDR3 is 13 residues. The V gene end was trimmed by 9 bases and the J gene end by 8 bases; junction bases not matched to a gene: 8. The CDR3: CASVDRGAEKLFF. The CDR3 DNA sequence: TGTGCCAGCGTAGACAGGGGAGCAGAAAAACTGTTTTTT.

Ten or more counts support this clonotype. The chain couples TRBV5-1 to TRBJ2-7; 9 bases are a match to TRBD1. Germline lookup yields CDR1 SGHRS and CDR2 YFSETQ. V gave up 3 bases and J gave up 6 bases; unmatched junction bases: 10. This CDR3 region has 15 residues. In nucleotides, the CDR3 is TGCGCCAGCAGCTCGGAGACCGGGACAGGGCGCGAGCAGTACTTC. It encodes CASSSETGTGREQYF. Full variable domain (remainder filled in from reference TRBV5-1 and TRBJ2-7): KAGVTQTPRYLIKTRGQQVTLSCSPISGHRSVSWYQQTPGQGLQFLFEYFSETQRNKGNFPGRFSGRQFSNSRSEMNVSTLELGDSALYLCASSSETGTGREQYFGPGTRLTVT.

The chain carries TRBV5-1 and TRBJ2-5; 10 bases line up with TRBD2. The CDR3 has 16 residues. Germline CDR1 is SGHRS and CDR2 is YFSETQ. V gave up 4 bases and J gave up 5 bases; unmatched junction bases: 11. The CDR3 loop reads CASSTYPSGGFETQYF. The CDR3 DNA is TGCGCCAGCAGCACCTACCCTAGCGGGGGTTTTGAGACCCAGTACTTC.

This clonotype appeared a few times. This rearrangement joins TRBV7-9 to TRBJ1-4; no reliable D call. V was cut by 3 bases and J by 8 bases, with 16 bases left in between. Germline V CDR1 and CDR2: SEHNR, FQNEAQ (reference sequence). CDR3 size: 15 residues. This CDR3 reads CASSFGWRRDEKLFF. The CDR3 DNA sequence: TGTGCCAGCAGCTTTGGGTGGAGGAGAGACGAAAAACTGTTTTTT.

The CDR3 reads CASRTGPGTEAFF. The CDR3 DNA follows: TGTGCCAGCAGGACGGGACCTGGGACTGAAGCTTTCTTT. This sequence joins TRBV7-9 and TRBJ1-1; D possibly corresponds to TRBD1 (5 bases). The CDR3 has 13 residues. Germline V lookup: CDR1 SEHNR, CDR2 FQNEAQ (reference sequence). V gave up 6 bases and J gave up 5 bases, with 13 bases separating them.

The CDR3 bases are TGTGCCAGCAGTGAAGTACAACAGTCAGGGGGTGAAGCTTTCTTT. This gives the protein CASSEVQQSGGEAFF. The V call is TRBV25-1, the J call TRBJ1-1, with 7 bases that match TRBD1. Germline V CDR1 and CDR2: MGHDK, SYGVNS. Unmatched junction bases numbered 10, after V lost 2 bases and J lost 7 bases. CDR3 length: 15 amino acids.

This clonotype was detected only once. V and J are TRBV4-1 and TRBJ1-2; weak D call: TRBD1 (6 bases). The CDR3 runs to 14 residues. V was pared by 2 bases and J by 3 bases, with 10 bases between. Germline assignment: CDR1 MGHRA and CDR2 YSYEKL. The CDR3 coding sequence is TGCGCCAGCAGCCAACTCGAGGGGGACTATGGCTACACCTTC. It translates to CASSQLEGDYGYTF.

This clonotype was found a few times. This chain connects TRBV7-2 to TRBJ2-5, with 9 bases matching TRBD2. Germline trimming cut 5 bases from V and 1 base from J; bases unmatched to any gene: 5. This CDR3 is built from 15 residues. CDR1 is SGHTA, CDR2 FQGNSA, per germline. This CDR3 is CASSLVGLAQETQYF. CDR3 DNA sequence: TGTGCCAGCAGCCTCGTGGGACTAGCCCAAGAGACCCAGTACTTC.

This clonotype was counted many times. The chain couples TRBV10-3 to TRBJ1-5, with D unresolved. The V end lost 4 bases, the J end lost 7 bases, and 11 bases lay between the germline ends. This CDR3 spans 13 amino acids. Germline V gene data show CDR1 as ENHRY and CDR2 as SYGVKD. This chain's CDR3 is CAISGDTGQPQHF. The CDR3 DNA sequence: TGTGCCATCAGTGGAGACACGGGGCAGCCCCAGCATTTT.

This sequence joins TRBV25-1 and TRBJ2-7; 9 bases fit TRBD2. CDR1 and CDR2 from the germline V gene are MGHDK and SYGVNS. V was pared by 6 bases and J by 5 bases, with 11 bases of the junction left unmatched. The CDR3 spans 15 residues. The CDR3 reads CASSQDRGLANEQYF. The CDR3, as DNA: TGTGCCAGCAGCCAAGATCGGGGACTAGCAAACGAGCAGTACTTC.

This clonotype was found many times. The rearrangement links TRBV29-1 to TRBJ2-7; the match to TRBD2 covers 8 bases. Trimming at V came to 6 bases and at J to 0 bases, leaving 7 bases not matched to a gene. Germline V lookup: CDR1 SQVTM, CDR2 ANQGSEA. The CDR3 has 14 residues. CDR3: CSVDSGKHSYEQYF. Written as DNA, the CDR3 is TGCAGCGTCGATAGCGGGAAGCACTCCTACGAGCAGTACTTC.